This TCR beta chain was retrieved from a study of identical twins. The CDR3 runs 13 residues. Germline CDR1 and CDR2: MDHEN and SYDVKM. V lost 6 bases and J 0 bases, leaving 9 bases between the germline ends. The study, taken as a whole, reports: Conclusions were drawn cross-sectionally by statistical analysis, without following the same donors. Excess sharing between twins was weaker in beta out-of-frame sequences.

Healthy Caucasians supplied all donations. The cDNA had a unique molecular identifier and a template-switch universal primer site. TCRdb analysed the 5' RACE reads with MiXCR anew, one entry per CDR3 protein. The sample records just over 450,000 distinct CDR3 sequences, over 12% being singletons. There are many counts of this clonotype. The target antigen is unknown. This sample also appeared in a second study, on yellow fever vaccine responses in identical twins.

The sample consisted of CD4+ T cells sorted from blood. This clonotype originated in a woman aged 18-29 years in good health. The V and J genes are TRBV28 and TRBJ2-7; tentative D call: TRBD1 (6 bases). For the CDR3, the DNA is TGTGCCAGCAGCCGAGGGGGCTCCTACGAGCAGTACTTC. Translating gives CASSRGGSYEQYF.